This TCR beta chain emerged from a study of beta chain features in type 1 diabetes. Study as a whole: Patients shared similar age, gender and cell yields with healthy donors.

Trimming cost V 0 bases and J 15 bases, with 12 bases left between them. The CDR3 contains 13 residues. Germline CDR1 reads LNHNV; CDR2 reads YYDKDF (reference sequence). Study outcomes and limitations: A moderate, significant TCRB CDR3 shortening appeared in type 1 diabetes across four CD4+ subsets. Any role of HLA type in TCRB rearrangement remained unresolved here.

Expressed TCRB transcripts were sequenced, since all the RNA that had been isolated was reverse transcribed. Several million reads were obtained on average from naive, central memory and regulatory T cell samples. Produced via immunoSEQ multiplex PCR; TCRdb's table is partial and in-frame only. The profile shows roughly 400,000 clones, approximately 15% of them singletons. This clone was seen a handful of times. Antigen specificity is unknown. The chain links TRBV15 to TRBJ1-6; D may be TRBD1 (5 bases). The TCR originated in a man between 25 and 39 years old in good health. What was sequenced was naive CD4+ T cells from blood. The CDR3 sequence is CATSRDRGEHLHF. The CDR3 nucleotides are TGTGCCACCAGCAGAGATCGGGGGGAACACCTCCACTTT. Filled out from reference TRBV15 and TRBJ1-6, the complete variable domain reads DAMVIQNPRYQVTQFGKPVTLSCSQTLNHNVMYWYQQKSSQAPKLLFHYYDKDFNNEADTPDNFQSRRPNTSFCFLDIRSPGLGDTAMYLCATSRDRGEHLHFGNGTRLTVT.